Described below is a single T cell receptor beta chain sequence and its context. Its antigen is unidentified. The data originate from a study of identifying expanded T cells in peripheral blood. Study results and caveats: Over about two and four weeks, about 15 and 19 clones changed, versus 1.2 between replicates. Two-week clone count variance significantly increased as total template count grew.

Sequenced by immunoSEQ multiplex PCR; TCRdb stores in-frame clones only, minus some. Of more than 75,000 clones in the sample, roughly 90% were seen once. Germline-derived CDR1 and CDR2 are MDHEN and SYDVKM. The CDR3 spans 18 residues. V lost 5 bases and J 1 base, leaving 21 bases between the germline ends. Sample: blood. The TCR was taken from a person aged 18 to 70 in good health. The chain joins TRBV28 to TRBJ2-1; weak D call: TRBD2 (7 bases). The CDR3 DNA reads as TGTGCCAGCAGTCCGCTGGGGGCGGGAGAAAGTTCCTACAATGAGCAGTTCTTC. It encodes CASSPLGAGESSYNEQFF.